The clone carrying this TCR beta chain was picked up many times. No antigen is known for it. This sample is part of a study of early T cells in non-severe SARS-CoV-2 infection. Background on the study: Chains were not paired, and sequencing was done on bulk RNA from unsorted whole blood. Study-level points and caveats: CD4 and private specificities were missed by VDJdb matching, which favored anti-spike CD8 responses.

Individual cDNA molecules received unique molecular identifiers during library preparation. A single record per CDR3 protein comes from TCRdb applying MiXCR to the 5' RACE reads. This table has tens of thousands of distinct CDR3 sequences, 12% appearing once. This CDR3 comprises 16 residues. Germline V CDR1 and CDR2: SGHRS, YFSETQ. The V gene lost 0 bases and the J gene lost 5 bases, with 17 bases spanning the gap. The TCR sequence derives from an adult who was a healthcare worker with PCR-confirmed SARS-CoV-2 infection or an uninfected control (not recorded which). This chain connects TRBV5-1 to TRBJ1-1; D is possibly TRBD1 (5 bases). The sequenced material came from whole blood. The CDR3 sequence is CASSLVYRGAGTEAFF. The CDR3 nucleotides are TGCGCCAGCAGCTTGGTGTATAGGGGCGCGGGGACTGAAGCTTTCTTT.